Sequencing of this TCR beta chain was carried out in a study of cytomegalovirus exposure and HLA in healthy donors. Study findings and constraints: Later genetic work tied a missense DCLRE1C variant to beta-chain V and J trimming.

Germline loops: CDR1 SGHNT, CDR2 YYREEE (reference sequence). This CDR3 contains 16 residues. V lost 4 bases to trimming and J lost 0 bases; unmatched junction nucleotides: 6. Comments on this clone: The antigen is unknown.

With 60 Vbeta and 13 Jbeta primers, the PCR was carried out. Profiled with immunoSEQ multiplex PCR; TCRdb holds only in-frame clones, not every one. Of roughly 110,000 clones in the sample, around three quarters were seen once. The V call is TRBV5-4, the J call TRBJ1-5; 8 bases are a match to TRBD1. Sequenced: PBMCs. The sequence came from a woman aged 18-29 years in good health and CMV-seropositive. The CDR3 DNA reads TGTGCCAGCAGCCTACGGACAGGGCTTAGCAATCAGCCCCAGCATTTT. Amino acids: CASSLRTGLSNQPQHF.